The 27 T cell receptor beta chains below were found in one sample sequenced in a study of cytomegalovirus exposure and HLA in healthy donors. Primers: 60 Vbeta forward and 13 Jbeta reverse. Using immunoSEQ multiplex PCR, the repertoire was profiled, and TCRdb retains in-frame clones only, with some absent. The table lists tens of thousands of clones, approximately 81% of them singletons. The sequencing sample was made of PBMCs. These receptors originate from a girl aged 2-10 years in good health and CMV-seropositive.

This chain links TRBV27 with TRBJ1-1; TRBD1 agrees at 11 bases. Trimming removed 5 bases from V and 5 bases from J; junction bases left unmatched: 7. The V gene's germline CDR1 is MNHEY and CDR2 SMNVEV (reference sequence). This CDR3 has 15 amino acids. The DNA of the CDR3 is TGTGCCAGCAGTCACCGGGACAGGGGGAGTACTGAAGCTTTCTTT. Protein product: CASSHRDRGSTEAFF.

The CDR3 reads CASSLRGSHEQYF. The DNA of the CDR3 is TGTGCCAGCAGCTTAAGAGGGTCCCACGAGCAGTACTTC. V is TRBV7-9 and J is TRBJ2-7; a possible D gene is TRBD2 (5 bases). The CDR3 contains 13 residues. The V gene lost 2 bases and the J gene lost 5 bases, with 10 bases spanning the gap. Germline assignment: CDR1 SEHNR and CDR2 FQNEAQ (reference sequence).

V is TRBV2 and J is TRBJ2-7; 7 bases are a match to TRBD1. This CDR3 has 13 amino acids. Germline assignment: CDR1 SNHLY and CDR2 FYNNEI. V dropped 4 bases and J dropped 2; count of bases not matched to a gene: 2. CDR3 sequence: CASSVGTAYEQYF. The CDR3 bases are TGTGCCAGCAGTGTGGGGACAGCCTACGAGCAGTACTTC.

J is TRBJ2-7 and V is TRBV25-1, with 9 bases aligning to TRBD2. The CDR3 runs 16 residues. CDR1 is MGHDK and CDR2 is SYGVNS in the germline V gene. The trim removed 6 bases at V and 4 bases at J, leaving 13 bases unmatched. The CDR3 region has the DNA TGTGCCAGCAGCGACCCGGGGGTAGCGGGAGTGTACGAGCAGTACTTC. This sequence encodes CASSDPGVAGVYEQYF.

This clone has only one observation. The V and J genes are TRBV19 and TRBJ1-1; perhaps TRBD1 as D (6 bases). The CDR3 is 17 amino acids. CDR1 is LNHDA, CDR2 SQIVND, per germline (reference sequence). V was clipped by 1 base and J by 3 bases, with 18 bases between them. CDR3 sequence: CASSIGVRQELDTEAFF. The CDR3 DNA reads TGTGCCAGTAGTATAGGCGTTCGACAGGAACTAGACACTGAAGCTTTCTTT. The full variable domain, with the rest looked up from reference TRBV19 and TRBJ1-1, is DGGITQSPKYLFRKEGQNVTLSCEQNLNHDAMYWYRQDPGQGLRLIYYSQIVNDFQKGDIAEGYSVSREKKESFPLTVTSAQKNPTAFYLCASSIGVRQELDTEAFFGQGTRLTVV.

CDR3 nucleotide sequence: TGCAGCGTCACAGGGGTGACCTCAGGTGGTGTGCTCGAGCAGTACTTC. Translated: CSVTGVTSGGVLEQYF. This sequence joins TRBV29-1 and TRBJ2-7, with TRBD1 identical over 7 bases. V lost 6 bases to trimming and J lost 6 bases; unmatched junction nucleotides: 20. CDR1 and CDR2 (germline): SQVTM, ANQGSEA. This CDR3 has 16 residues.

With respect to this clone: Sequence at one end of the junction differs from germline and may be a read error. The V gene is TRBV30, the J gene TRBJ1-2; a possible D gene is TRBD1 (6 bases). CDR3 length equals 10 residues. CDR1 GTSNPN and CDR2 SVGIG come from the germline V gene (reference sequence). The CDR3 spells CAWTGEGTGF. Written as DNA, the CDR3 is TGTGCCTGGACAGGGGAAGGGACGGGCTTC.

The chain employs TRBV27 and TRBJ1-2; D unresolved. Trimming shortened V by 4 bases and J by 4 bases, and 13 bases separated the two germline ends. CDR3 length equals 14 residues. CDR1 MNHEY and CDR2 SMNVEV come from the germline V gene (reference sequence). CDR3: CASSSRVSLYGYTF. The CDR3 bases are TGTGCCAGCAGTTCCCGCGTAAGCCTCTATGGCTACACCTTC.

CDR3 residues: CASMGRGAGYNEQFF. The CDR3 DNA sequence: TGTGCCAGTATGGGACGAGGAGCGGGCTACAATGAGCAGTTCTTC. The J gene is TRBJ2-1, the V gene TRBV19; maybe TRBD2 (6 bases). Between the trimmed V and J ends, which lost 7 bases and 3 bases, there was a span of 16 bases. This CDR3 spans 15 amino acids. Germline lookup yields CDR1 LNHDA and CDR2 SQIVND (reference sequence). Based on the CDR3 plus reference TRBV19 and TRBJ2-1, the full variable domain is DGGITQSPKYLFRKEGQNVTLSCEQNLNHDAMYWYRQDPGQGLRLIYYSQIVNDFQKGDIAEGYSVSREKKESFPLTVTSAQKNPTAFYLCASMGRGAGYNEQFFGPGTRLTVL.

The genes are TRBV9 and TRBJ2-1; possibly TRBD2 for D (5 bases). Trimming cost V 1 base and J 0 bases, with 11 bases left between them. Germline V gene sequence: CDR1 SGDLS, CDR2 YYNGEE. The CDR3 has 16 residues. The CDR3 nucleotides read TGTGCCAGCAGCGTATCCGGGGTGAGCTCCTACAATGAGCAGTTCTTC. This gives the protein CASSVSGVSSYNEQFF.

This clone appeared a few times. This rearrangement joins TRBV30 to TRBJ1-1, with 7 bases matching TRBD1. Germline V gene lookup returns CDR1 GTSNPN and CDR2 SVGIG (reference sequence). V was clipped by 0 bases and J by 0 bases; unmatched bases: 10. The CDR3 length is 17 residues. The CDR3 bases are TGTGCCTGGAGTGTACAGGGGTCCAACCGAATGAACACTGAAGCTTTCTTT. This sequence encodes CAWSVQGSNRMNTEAFF.

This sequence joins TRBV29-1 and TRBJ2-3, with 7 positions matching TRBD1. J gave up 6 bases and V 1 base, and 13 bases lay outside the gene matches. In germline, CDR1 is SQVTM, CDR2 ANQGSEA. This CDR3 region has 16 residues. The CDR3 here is CSVEAPSGTEIDTQYF. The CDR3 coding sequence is TGCAGCGTTGAAGCCCCCTCGGGGACAGAAATCGATACGCAGTATTTT.

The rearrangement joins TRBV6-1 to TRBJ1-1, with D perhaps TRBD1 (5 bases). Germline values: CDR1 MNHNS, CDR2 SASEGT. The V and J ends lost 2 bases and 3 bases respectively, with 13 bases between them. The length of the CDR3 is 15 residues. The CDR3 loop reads CASSESGGVDTEAFF. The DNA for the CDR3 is TGTGCCAGCAGTGAATCCGGGGGGGTGGACACTGAAGCTTTCTTT.

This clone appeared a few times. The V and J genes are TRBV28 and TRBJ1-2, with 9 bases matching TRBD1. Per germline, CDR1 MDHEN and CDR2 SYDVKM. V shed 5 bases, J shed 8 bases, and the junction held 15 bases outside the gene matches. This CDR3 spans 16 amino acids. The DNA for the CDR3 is TGTGCCAGCAGTGAACGCTTTACGGACAGGGGAAAGGGCTACACCTTC. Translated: CASSERFTDRGKGYTF.

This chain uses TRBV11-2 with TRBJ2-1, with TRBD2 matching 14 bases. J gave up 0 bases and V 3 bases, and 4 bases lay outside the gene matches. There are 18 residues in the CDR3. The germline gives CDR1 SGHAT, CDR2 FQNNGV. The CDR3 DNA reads TGTGCCAGCAGCTTGGGACTAGCGGGAGTTAGCTCCTACAATGAGCAGTTCTTC. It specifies CASSLGLAGVSSYNEQFF. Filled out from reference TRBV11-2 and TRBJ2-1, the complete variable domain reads EAGVAQSPRYKIIEKRQSVAFWCNPISGHATLYWYQQILGQGPKLLIQFQNNGVVDDSQLPKDRFSAERLKGVDSTLKIQPAKLEDSAVYLCASSLGLAGVSSYNEQFFGPGTRLTVL.

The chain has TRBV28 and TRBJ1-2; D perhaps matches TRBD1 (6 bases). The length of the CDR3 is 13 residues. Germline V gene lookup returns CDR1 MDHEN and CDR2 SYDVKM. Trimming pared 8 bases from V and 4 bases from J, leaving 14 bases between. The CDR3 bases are TGTGCCAGCGGAGACAGGCTCCGCTATGGCTACACCTTC. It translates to CASGDRLRYGYTF.

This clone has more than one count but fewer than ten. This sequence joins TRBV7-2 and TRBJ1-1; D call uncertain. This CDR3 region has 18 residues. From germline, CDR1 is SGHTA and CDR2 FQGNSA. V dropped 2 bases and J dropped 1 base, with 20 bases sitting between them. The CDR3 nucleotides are TGTGCCAGCAGCTTAATCGTGTTTTTATCTGGCGGGAACACTGAAGCTTTCTTT. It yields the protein CASSLIVFLSGGNTEAFF.

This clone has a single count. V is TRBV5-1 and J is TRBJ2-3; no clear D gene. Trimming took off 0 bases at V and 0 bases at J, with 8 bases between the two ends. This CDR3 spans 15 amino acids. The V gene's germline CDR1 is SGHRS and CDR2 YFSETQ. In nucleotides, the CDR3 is TGCGCCAGCAGCTTGGCCAGTGCTAGCACAGATACGCAGTATTTT. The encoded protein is CASSLASASTDTQYF.

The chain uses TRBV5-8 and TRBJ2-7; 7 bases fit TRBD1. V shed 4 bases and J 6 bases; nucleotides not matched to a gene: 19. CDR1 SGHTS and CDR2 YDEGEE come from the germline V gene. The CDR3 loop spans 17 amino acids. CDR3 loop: CASSLRTGSGSNGEQYF. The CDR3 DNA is TGTGCCAGCAGCCTCAGGACAGGTTCAGGTTCTAATGGCGAGCAGTACTTC.

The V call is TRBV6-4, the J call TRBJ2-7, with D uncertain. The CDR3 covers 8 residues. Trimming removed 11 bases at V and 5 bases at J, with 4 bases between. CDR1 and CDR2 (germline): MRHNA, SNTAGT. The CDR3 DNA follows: TGTGCCTTCAACGAGCAGTACTTC. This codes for CAFNEQYF.

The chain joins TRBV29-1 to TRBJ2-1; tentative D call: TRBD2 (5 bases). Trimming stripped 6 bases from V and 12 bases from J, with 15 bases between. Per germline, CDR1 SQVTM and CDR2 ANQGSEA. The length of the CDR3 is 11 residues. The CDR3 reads CSVRGLFWQFF. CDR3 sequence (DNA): TGCAGCGTGCGTGGACTCTTCTGGCAGTTCTTC.

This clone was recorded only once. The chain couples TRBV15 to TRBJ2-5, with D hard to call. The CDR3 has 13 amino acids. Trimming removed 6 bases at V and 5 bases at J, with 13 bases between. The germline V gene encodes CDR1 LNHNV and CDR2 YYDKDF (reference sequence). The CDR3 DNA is TGTGCCACCAGTCTCCGAGGCCGGGAGACCCAGTACTTC. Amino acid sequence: CATSLRGRETQYF.

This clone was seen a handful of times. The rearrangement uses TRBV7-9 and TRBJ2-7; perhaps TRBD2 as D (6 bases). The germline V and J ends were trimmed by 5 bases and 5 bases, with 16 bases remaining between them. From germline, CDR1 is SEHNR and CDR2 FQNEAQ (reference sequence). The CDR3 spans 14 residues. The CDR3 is CASSHPGESDEQYF. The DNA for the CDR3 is TGTGCCAGCAGCCACCCGGGGGAGTCCGACGAGCAGTACTTC.

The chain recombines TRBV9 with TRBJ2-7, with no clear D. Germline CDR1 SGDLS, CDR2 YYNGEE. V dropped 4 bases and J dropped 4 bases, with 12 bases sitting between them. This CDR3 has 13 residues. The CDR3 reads CASSPSGGYEQYF. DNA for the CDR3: TGTGCCAGCAGCCCTTCCGGCGGATACGAGCAGTACTTC. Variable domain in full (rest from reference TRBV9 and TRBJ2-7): DSGVTQTPKHLITATGQRVTLRCSPRSGDLSVYWYQQSLDQGLQFLIQYYNGEERAKGNILERFSAQQFPDLHSELNLSSLELGDSALYFCASSPSGGYEQYFGPGTRLTVT.

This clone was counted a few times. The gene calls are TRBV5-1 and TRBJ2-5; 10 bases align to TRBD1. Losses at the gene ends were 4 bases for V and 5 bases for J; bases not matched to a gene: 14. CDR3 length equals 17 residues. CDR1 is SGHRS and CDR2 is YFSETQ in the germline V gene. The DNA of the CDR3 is TGCGCCAGCAGCAGGGCCGACAGGGGGCTAATGGGTGAGACCCAGTACTTC. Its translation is CASSRADRGLMGETQYF.

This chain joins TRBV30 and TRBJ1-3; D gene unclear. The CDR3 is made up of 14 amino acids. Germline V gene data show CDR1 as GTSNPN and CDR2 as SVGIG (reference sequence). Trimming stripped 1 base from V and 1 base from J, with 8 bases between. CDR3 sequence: CAWSAPLSGNTIYF. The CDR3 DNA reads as TGTGCCTGGAGTGCCCCTTTATCTGGAAACACCATATATTTT.

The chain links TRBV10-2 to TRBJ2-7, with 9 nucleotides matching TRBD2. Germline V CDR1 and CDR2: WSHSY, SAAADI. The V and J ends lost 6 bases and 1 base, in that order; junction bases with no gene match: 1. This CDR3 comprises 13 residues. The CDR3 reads CASRTSGSYEQYF. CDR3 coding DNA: TGCGCCAGCAGGACTAGCGGTTCCTACGAGCAGTACTTC.